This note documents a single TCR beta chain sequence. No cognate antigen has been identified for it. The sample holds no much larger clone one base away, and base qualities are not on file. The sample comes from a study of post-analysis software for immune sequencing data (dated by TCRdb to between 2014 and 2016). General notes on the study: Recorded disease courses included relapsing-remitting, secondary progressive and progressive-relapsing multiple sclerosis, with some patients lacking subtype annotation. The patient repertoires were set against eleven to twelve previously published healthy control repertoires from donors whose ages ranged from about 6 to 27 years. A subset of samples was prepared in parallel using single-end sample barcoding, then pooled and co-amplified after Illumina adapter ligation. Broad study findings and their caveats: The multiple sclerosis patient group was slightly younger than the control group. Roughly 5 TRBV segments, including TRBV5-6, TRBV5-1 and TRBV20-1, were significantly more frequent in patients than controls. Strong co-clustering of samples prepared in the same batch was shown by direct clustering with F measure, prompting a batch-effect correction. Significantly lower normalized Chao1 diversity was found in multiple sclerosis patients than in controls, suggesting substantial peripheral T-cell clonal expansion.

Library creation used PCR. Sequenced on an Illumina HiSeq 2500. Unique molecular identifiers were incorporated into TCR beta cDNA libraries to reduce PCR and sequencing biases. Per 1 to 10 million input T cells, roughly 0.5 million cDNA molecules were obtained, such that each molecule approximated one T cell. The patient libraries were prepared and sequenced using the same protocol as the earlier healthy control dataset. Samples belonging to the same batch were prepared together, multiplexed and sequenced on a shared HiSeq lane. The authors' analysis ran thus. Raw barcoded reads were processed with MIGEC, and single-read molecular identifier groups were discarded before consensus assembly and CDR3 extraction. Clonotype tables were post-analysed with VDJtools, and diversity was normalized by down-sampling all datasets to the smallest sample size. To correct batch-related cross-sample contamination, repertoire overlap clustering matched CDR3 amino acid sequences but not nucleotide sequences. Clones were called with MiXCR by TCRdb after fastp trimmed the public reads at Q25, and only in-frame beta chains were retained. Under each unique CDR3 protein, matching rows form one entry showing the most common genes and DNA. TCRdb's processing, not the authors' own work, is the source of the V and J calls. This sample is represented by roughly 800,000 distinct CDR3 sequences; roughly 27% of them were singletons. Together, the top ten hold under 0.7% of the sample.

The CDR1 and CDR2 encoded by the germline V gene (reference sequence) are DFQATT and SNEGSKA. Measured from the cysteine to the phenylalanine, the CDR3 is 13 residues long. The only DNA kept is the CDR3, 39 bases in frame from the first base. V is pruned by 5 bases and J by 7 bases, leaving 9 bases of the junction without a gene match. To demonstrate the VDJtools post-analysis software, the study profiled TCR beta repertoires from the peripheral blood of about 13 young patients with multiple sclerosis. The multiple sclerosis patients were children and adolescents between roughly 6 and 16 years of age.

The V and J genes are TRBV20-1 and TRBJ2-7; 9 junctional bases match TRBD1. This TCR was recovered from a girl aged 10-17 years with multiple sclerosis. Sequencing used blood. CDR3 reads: CSADTGGGGEQYF. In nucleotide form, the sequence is TGCAGTGCTGATACAGGGGGCGGAGGGGAGCAGTACTTC.